This TCR beta chain was recovered during a study of cytomegalovirus exposure and HLA in healthy donors (dated by TCRdb to 2016 to 2017). For the wider study: An earlier analysis of several hundred of the donors reported 250 to 350 Gb of sequence data and roughly 100 million unique TCR beta sequences from 190 million or so T cells. Approximately 310 gigabases of sequencing data and around 87 million unique TCR sequences were included in an early release covering about 700 HLA-typed donors. Of the 300 to 450 genotyped donors, more than 75% were placed in the genetic ancestry cluster associated with self-reported Caucasian donors. The aim of the study was to test whether cataloging public T cell receptors could identify signatures of past pathogen exposure. The study profiled the T cell repertoires of about 640 subjects by immunosequencing and related them to cytomegalovirus serostatus. Besides the first cohort of about 730 subjects, a separate validation cohort made up of 120 different subjects was used. To predict cytomegalovirus infection status, the study combined high-throughput TCR immunosequencing, statistical association of individual TCRs with disease status, and machine learning. A later analysis re-analyzed previously published TCR beta repertoires from about 730 donors and added high-resolution HLA genotyping to study TCR occurrence patterns. The later analysis used no new phenotypic data to find candidate immune exposures, relying instead on TCR beta sequences and their occurrence across donors. In an earlier analysis of roughly 540 of the donors, high-throughput TCR beta sequencing was used to judge whether each TCR beta V gene segment behaved as functional or pseudogenic. Alongside the repertoire data, information on donor age, sex, ethnicity and CMV serostatus was compiled. A later genetic analysis took genome-wide SNP genotypes for 398 of the 666 donors and used that subset as a discovery cohort. All discovery cohort repertoires had been generated using a single sequencing platform. Class I and class II HLA loci were covered by the typing at four-digit resolution. The number of typed donors differed by locus: about 620-640 for A, B, C, DRB1 and DQB1; some 500 for DQA1; around 580 for DPA1; and around 450 for DPB1. A few DR-DQ haplotypes were handled as single units for association and clustering because linkage in the cohort was strong. Among 300 to 500 genotyped donors of the cohort, an average of approximately 240,000 unique TCR beta nucleotide sequences was sequenced per donor, of which roughly 17% were non-productive.

The research as a whole found: A later analysis reported that several top co-occurrence clusters appeared linked to parvovirus B19, influenza, CMV and Epstein-Barr virus. Because HLA typing was missing for some donors at each locus, association tests included only the typed subset. Specific HLA alleles were associated with over 15,000 TCR beta sequences at a false discovery rate of 0.05 in a later analysis. In the study, some 180 TCR beta chains were listed as associated with cytomegalovirus. A cluster of highly shared sequence variants was judged likely to be a technical artifact of the sequencing pipeline. The earlier analysis of approximately 560 of the donors excluded 15 to 20 rarely observed V segments, including chromosome 9 orphons, because counts were too low. Linkage disequilibrium might explain the correlated functional status among segregating V segments, but an unknown experimental factor could not be ruled out. In an earlier analysis of fewer than 700 of the donors, most TCR beta V segments appeared in productive rearrangements about 87% or about 30% of the time, broadly matching IMGT annotations. For the cohort, immune exposure information was limited to CMV serostatus. Sequencing depth was assumed to be roughly uniform across donors in the presence/absence analyses, though that assumption may not hold. V-gene and J-gene trimming of TCR beta chains was associated with a missense DCLRE1C variant in a later genetic analysis, and the association was replicated in an independent cohort. When HLA alleles, especially DR and DQ, strongly co-occurred, TCR associations were difficult to assign to individual alleles. In both the original and validation cohorts, the classifier was reported to diagnose cytomegalovirus status with high specificity and sensitivity. In a later analysis, the rate of TCR association differed among HLA loci, with DRB1 alleles having the most associated TCRs and HLA-C alleles having the fewest. Because the 87-base-pair reads could not distinguish some IMGT-functional V segments, including TRBV6-2 and TRBV6-3, those segments were excluded. The cohort was sequenced for TCR beta chains only, and without alpha or paired-chain data the features that could be detected were limited. Across donors, most TCR sequences were observed very rarely, whereas some public TCRs were present in many individuals. Three of the identified cytomegalovirus-associated TCR beta chains were confirmed in vitro to be specific for cytomegalovirus antigens. Most CMV-associated TCR beta chains appeared to be HLA-restricted in a later analysis, and the HLA associations seemed to be driven largely by CMV exposure. In a later analysis, HLA-associated TCR beta chains were found to be more clonally expanded and to have lower generation probabilities than equally common non-associated chains. A further reported finding was that TCR beta sequences accurately predicted the HLA-A and HLA-B alleles for most subjects in the first cohort. In a later genetic analysis, fewer N-insertions in productive TCRs were reported among donors in an Asian-associated ancestry cluster than the approximately 630-donor mean. According to the authors, the approach could potentially be generalized to other disease states and immunological phenotypes.

The cohort was made up of hundreds of healthy bone marrow donors. At the time of sampling, all cohort members were nominally healthy, though unrecorded immune exposures were likely present. Of the approximately 620 cohort members, more than 250 had a positive CMV serostatus and 350 to 450 had a negative one, while no CMV serostatus was recorded for the donor. Each donor provided a peripheral blood sample, and peripheral blood mononuclear cells were used for TCR beta sequencing. The Qiagen DNeasy Blood Extraction Kit was used to extract genomic DNA from the blood cell samples. To prepare the library, the immunoSEQ multiplex PCR assay was applied. For the multiplex PCR, a mixture combining 60 forward primers for TCR Vbeta segments and 13 reverse primers for TCR Jbeta segments was used. A multiplex PCR assay on genomic DNA amplified the CDR3 region of rearranged TCR beta genes. The amplified TCR beta libraries were sequenced on the Illumina HiSeq System as 87-base-pair reads. On the authors' methods: Across the roughly 640 repertoires, a later analysis counted 80 million or so unique TCR beta chains, around 11 million of which were shared by at least two donors. To remove PCR and sequencing errors, raw reads were error-corrected and collapsed into unique sequences using a nearest-neighbor algorithm that merged closely related sequences. Alignment of CDR3 sequences to IMGT reference sequences was used to assign V, D and J gene segments. Each retained sequence needed at least a six-nucleotide match to both a V gene segment and a J gene segment. A rearrangement was called productive if the CDR3 had no stop codons and remained in frame with V and J, and every other rearrangement was called non-productive. Following IMGT convention, CDR3 was defined as the stretch from the second conserved V-encoded cysteine up to the conserved J-encoded phenylalanine. The earlier analysis of a few hundred of the donors excluded sequences that lacked an unambiguous match to a single V gene segment. In an earlier analysis of a few hundred of the donors, a V segment was called functional when productive rearrangements were above 56.7%, and segregating when the standard deviation between donors exceeded 5%. To diagnose cytomegalovirus status from the catalog of TCR beta chain sequences, a statistical classification framework was built. In a later analysis, V and J genes were assigned by comparing TCR nucleotide sequences against IMGT/GENE-DB human TR gene sequences. Using the TCRdist pipeline, a later analysis assigned CDR3 sequences along with most-parsimonious VDJ recombination scenarios. In a later analysis, each TCR beta chain was defined by its CDR3 amino acid sequence together with its V-gene family, and reads lacking a unique V-gene family were excluded. A later analysis removed several hundred highly shared, low-generation-probability nucleotide sequences to deal with suspected cross-contamination and a sequencing artifact. In a later analysis, a clonal expansion index was calculated for each public chain from normalized within-repertoire ranks of inferred template counts. In a later analysis, generation probabilities were computed with a VDJ recombination model fitted to out-of-frame rearrangements, and the resulting probabilities were checked against IGoR. A later analysis scored TCR-TCR, TCR-HLA and TCR-CMV co-occurrence with hypergeometric tests, applying a repertoire-size bias correction to TCR pairs. False discovery rates were estimated in a later analysis by permuting HLA or CMV assignments 20 times. In a later analysis, co-occurring TCRs were grouped using DBSCAN, with TCRdist sequence similarity added in when clustering inside HLA-allele-positive subsets. Repertoires with fewer than 30,000 or more than 120,000 public chains were left out of co-occurrence clustering, as were roughly five repertoires with anomalous nucleotide sharing. TCRdb took over this immuneACCESS table, retaining in-frame rearrangements with V and J assigned. Such tables are incomplete; in checked studies, under half of the missing clones stem from an unresolved V gene, and the remainder is unexplained. The DNA was the basis for D and trimming; V, J and clone size are from that table. Counted in this sample were over 200,000 clones; 70% to 90% of them appeared once. Together, the top ten hold 1% to 1.5% of the sample.

This clone was observed once. No cognate antigen has been identified for it. The sample holds no much larger clone one base away, and base qualities are not on file. From a lookup of the germline V gene, CDR1 and CDR2 are SGHRS and YFSETQ. From its cysteine to its phenylalanine, the CDR3 spans 16 amino acids. Solely the CDR3 DNA is kept, with 48 bases framed from the first base. Clipping removes 0 bases from V and 5 bases from J, with 4 as the unmatched junction base count. Sample: PBMCs. The origin of this receptor is a human donor in good health. The V and J genes are TRBV5-1 and TRBJ2-1; 11 bases in between match TRBD2. The CDR3 region: CASSLASGRYHNEQFF. Read as DNA, the sequence is TGCGCCAGCAGCTTGGCTAGCGGGAGGTACCACAATGAGCAGTTCTTC.